What follows are 30 T cell receptor beta chains derived from one specimen sequenced in a study of blood T cell repertoires in COVID-19. TCRdb's table, derived via immunoSEQ multiplex PCR, lists solely in-frame clones and lacks some. The sample lists 200,000 or so clones, less than 90% occurring once. The sample comprised peripheral blood. The receptors come from a woman older than 75 with COVID-19, enrolled during active disease.

The chain carries TRBV6-5 and TRBJ2-5, with a possible D match to TRBD1 (6 bases). The germline CDR1 and CDR2 sequences are MNHEY and SVGAGI. V was clipped by 6 bases and J by 1 base, with 15 bases between them. This CDR3 is built from 15 residues. The CDR3 loop reads CASRSGALGQETQYF. CDR3 in DNA: TGTGCCAGCAGATCAGGGGCCCTCGGCCAAGAGACCCAGTACTTC.

The rearrangement joins TRBV18 to TRBJ2-5; no clear D gene. Trimming stripped 0 bases from V and 5 bases from J, with 10 bases between. The germline CDR1 and CDR2 sequences are KGHSH and LQKENI. CDR3 size: 14 residues. CDR3 protein: CASSPPVQTETQYF. The CDR3 nucleotides are TGTGCCAGCTCACCACCGGTACAGACCGAGACCCAGTACTTC.

The CDR3 is CAADYYGYTF. The CDR3 region has the DNA TGTGCCGCCGACTACTATGGCTACACCTTC. The rearrangement links TRBV6-5 to TRBJ1-2; D is undetermined. This CDR3 has 10 residues. Looked up from germline, CDR1 is MNHEY and CDR2 is SVGAGI. The V end was cut by 11 bases, the J end by 3 bases, with 7 bases between.

V usage is TRBV6-6 and J usage is TRBJ1-6; 8 bases align to TRBD1. The CDR3 covers 15 residues. Trimming cost V 4 bases and J 6 bases; bases outside gene matches: 5. The germline CDR1 and CDR2 sequences are MNHNY and SVGAGI (reference sequence). CDR3: CASSSDRAGNSPLHF. The CDR3 DNA reads as TGTGCCAGCAGTTCGGACAGGGCGGGTAATTCACCCCTCCACTTT.

The chain couples TRBV12-3 or TRBV12-4 to TRBJ1-2; the D gene is possibly TRBD1 (6 bases). The CDR3 extends over 13 amino acids. The ends were cut back, 7 bases at V and 4 bases at J, with 13 bases in the middle. CDR3 bases: TGTGCCAGCACCAGGGGTGTCGGCTATGGCTACACCTTC. The encoded protein is CASTRGVGYGYTF.

The gene calls are TRBV5-4 and TRBJ2-7, with D possibly TRBD2 on 6 matching bases. Per germline, CDR1 SGHNT and CDR2 YYREEE (reference sequence). The length of the CDR3 is 14 residues. V lost 4 bases and J 0 bases, leaving 11 bases between the germline ends. As DNA, the CDR3 is TGTGCCAGCAGCCGCCGGGGGAGCTCCTACGAGCAGTACGTC. Encoded protein: CASSRRGSSYEQYV.

The chain uses TRBV7-2 and TRBJ2-7; no firm D call. The V and J ends lost 5 bases and 1 base respectively, with 18 bases between them. The CDR3 is 16 amino acids. The germline gives CDR1 SGHTA, CDR2 FQGNSA. The CDR3 nucleotides are TGTGCCAGCAGCGCCACCACAGTGGTAGATTCCTACGAGCAGTACTTC. Encoded protein: CASSATTVVDSYEQYF.

J is TRBJ2-5 and V is TRBV11-2; a weak D match, TRBD1 (6 bases). This CDR3 region has 16 residues. Per germline, CDR1 SGHAT and CDR2 FQNNGV. Trimming cost V 0 bases and J 4 bases, with 15 bases left between them. The CDR3 loop is CASSLDLGAIPETQYF. The CDR3 region has the DNA TGTGCCAGCAGCTTAGATCTGGGGGCGATCCCAGAGACCCAGTACTTC.

The V and J genes are TRBV27 and TRBJ1-1; TRBD1 matches at 10 bases. J lost 7 bases, V lost 5 bases, and 4 bases had no gene match. The CDR3 consists of 13 residues. CDR1 MNHEY and CDR2 SMNVEV come from the germline V gene (reference sequence). CDR3 in amino acids: CASSQGTGDEAFF. For the CDR3, the DNA is TGTGCCAGCAGTCAGGGGACAGGGGATGAAGCTTTCTTT.

The chain joins TRBV5-5 to TRBJ1-1, with D maybe TRBD1 (5 bases). The V and J ends lost 0 bases and 1 base respectively, with 7 bases between them. Germline-derived CDR1 and CDR2 are SGHKS and YYEKEE (reference sequence). The CDR3 totals 14 residues. This CDR3 reads CASSLATGNTEAFF. CDR3 sequence (DNA): TGTGCCAGCAGCTTGGCTACAGGGAACACTGAAGCTTTCTTT.

V and J are TRBV28 and TRBJ1-2; 11 nucleotides match TRBD1. CDR1 is MDHEN and CDR2 is SYDVKM in the germline V gene. V lost 2 bases to trimming and J lost 2 bases; unmatched junction nucleotides: 4. The CDR3 sequence is 16 residues long. The CDR3 loop reads CASSLGGTGGNYGYTF. The CDR3 nucleotides are TGTGCCAGCAGTTTAGGGGGGACAGGGGGGAACTATGGCTACACCTTC.

This chain uses TRBV6-6 with TRBJ2-2, with 10 bases aligning to TRBD1. J lost 3 bases, V lost 4 bases, and 5 bases had no gene match. The CDR3 consists of 16 residues. Germline assignment: CDR1 MNHNY and CDR2 SVGAGI (reference sequence). CDR3 protein: CASSSDRGLHTGELFF. The CDR3, as DNA: TGTGCCAGCAGTTCCGACAGGGGGCTTCACACCGGGGAGCTGTTTTTT.

This chain joins TRBV4-3 and TRBJ2-3; weak D call: TRBD2 (6 bases). Germline CDR1 and CDR2: LGHNA and YSLEER. The V end lost 0 bases, the J end lost 1 base, and 14 bases lay between the germline ends. The CDR3 consists of 17 residues. Here the CDR3 reads CASSQDVRGGGTDTQYF. The CDR3 bases are TGCGCCAGCAGCCAAGATGTTAGGGGCGGGGGCACAGATACGCAGTATTTT.

This clone has a single count. This chain connects TRBV5-1 to TRBJ1-1; D unclear. CDR3 length: 13 amino acids. Germline loops: CDR1 SGHRS, CDR2 YFSETQ. V was trimmed by 3 bases and J by 0 bases, leaving 6 bases between them. CDR3 protein: CASSYQVNTEAFF. The CDR3 bases are TGCGCCAGCAGCTATCAGGTGAACACTGAAGCTTTCTTT.

The J gene is TRBJ2-5, the V gene TRBV15; 7 bases are shared with TRBD1. The CDR3 extends over 13 amino acids. The ends lost 3 bases at V and 2 bases at J; junction bases unmatched: 0. The germline gives CDR1 LNHNV, CDR2 YYDKDF (reference sequence). In nucleotides, the CDR3 is TGTGCCACCAGCAGGGGACAGCAAGAGACCCAGTACTTC. Translating gives CATSRGQQETQYF. The variable domain in full, completed from reference TRBV15 and TRBJ2-5, reads DAMVIQNPRYQVTQFGKPVTLSCSQTLNHNVMYWYQQKSSQAPKLLFHYYDKDFNNEADTPDNFQSRRPNTSFCFLDIRSPGLGDTAMYLCATSRGQQETQYFGPGTRLLVL.

The table lists this clone with a few counts. The V and J genes are TRBV28 and TRBJ2-7; TRBD1 aligns across 7 bases. The CDR3 loop spans 14 amino acids. With 1 base clipped from V and 3 bases from J, the junction kept 3 bases outside the gene matches. CDR1 MDHEN and CDR2 SYDVKM come from the germline V gene. The CDR3 here is CASSLSGQYYEQYV. The DNA for the CDR3 is TGTGCCAGCAGTTTATCGGGACAGTACTACGAGCAGTACGTC.

The chain uses TRBV18 and TRBJ2-1; TRBD2 matches at 10 bases. CDR1 and CDR2 from the germline V gene are KGHSH and LQKENI. The CDR3 extends over 14 amino acids. After removal of 3 bases from V and 6 bases from J, the junction contained 2 bases not matched to a gene. CDR3 residues: CASSPPSGGNEQFF. The CDR3 bases are TGTGCCAGCTCACCCCCTAGCGGGGGCAATGAGCAGTTCTTC. The variable domain in full, with the rest retrieved from reference TRBV18 and TRBJ2-1, is NAGVMQNPRHLVRRRGQEARLRCSPMKGHSHVYWYRQLPEEGLKFMVYLQKENIIDESGMPKERFSAEFPKEGPSILRIQQVVRGDSAAYFCASSPPSGGNEQFFGPGTRLTVL.

The V gene is TRBV5-6, the J gene TRBJ1-1; D unresolved. V lost 2 bases to trimming and J lost 0 bases, with 8 bases between them. The CDR3 covers 14 residues. Germline V gives CDR1 SGHDT, CDR2 YYEEEE. Here the CDR3 reads CASSFLQLNTEAFF. In DNA form, the CDR3 reads TGTGCCAGCAGCTTTTTACAGTTGAACACTGAAGCTTTCTTT.

The chain employs TRBV2 and TRBJ2-1, with D tentatively TRBD2 (7 bases). The V gene lost 5 bases and the J gene lost 0 bases, with 11 bases spanning the gap. CDR1 is SNHLY and CDR2 is FYNNEI in the germline V gene. The CDR3 consists of 15 residues. The DNA for the CDR3 is TGTGCCAGCAGTTACAGGGAGGGCTCCTACAATGAGCAGTTCTTC. Translation gives CASSYREGSYNEQFF. Full variable domain (remainder filled in from reference TRBV2 and TRBJ2-1): EPEVTQTPSHQVTQMGQEVILRCVPISNHLYFYWYRQILGQKVEFLVSFYNNEISEKSEIFDDQFSVERPDGSNFTLKIRSTKLEDSAMYFCASSYREGSYNEQFFGPGTRLTVL.

The CDR3 nucleotides are TGTGCCACCAGGGGAACGGGAGGGAACACTGAAGCTTTCTTT. Translation: CATRGTGGNTEAFF. V usage is TRBV24-1 and J usage is TRBJ1-1; D not certain. The CDR3 contains 14 residues. CDR1 is KGHDR, CDR2 SFDVKD, per germline. Trimming left V 7 bases short and J 1 base short, with 12 bases between.

The chain has TRBV24-1 and TRBJ1-2; possible D gene TRBD1, 6 bases. Looked up from germline, CDR1 is KGHDR and CDR2 is SFDVKD. This CDR3 region has 13 residues. Between the trimmed V and J ends, which lost 4 bases and 2 bases, there was a span of 7 bases. This CDR3 is CATSDTGNYGYTF. The CDR3 DNA is TGTGCCACCAGTGACACAGGGAACTATGGCTACACCTTC.

This clone is a singleton in its sample. The chain has TRBV6-5 and TRBJ1-5, with a tentative D call TRBD1 (6 bases). The CDR3 runs 14 residues. The germline gives CDR1 MNHEY, CDR2 SVGAGI. V was cut by 6 bases and J by 1 base, with 10 bases left in between. The CDR3 loop is CASRPGQSNQPQHF. DNA of the CDR3: TGTGCCAGCAGGCCAGGACAGAGCAATCAGCCCCAGCATTTT.

The chain carries TRBV6-6 and TRBJ2-1; D is perhaps TRBD2 (6 bases). Germline assignment: CDR1 MNHNY and CDR2 SVGAGI (reference sequence). The CDR3 is made up of 15 amino acids. The V gene lost 6 bases and the J gene lost 0 bases, with 12 bases spanning the gap. The CDR3 DNA reads as TGTGCCAGCAGAGGCCTAGCGAGCTCCTACAATGAGCAGTTCTTC. Its protein is CASRGLASSYNEQFF.

This clone came up a few times. The chain uses TRBV2 and TRBJ1-5, with D perhaps TRBD1 (6 bases). The CDR3 runs to 17 residues. The germline V and J ends were trimmed by 8 bases and 2 bases, with 22 bases remaining between them. Germline V gives CDR1 SNHLY, CDR2 FYNNEI. The CDR3 DNA sequence: TGTGCCAGCGGGAAGACCACAGGGTTGGATGGCAATCAGCCCCAGCATTTT. Its translation is CASGKTTGLDGNQPQHF. Looking up the rest from reference TRBV2 and TRBJ1-5 gives the full variable domain: EPEVTQTPSHQVTQMGQEVILRCVPISNHLYFYWYRQILGQKVEFLVSFYNNEISEKSEIFDDQFSVERPDGSNFTLKIRSTKLEDSAMYFCASGKTTGLDGNQPQHFGDGTRLSIL.

The genes are TRBV18 and TRBJ2-5, with 8 nucleotides matching TRBD2. Germline CDR1 reads KGHSH; CDR2 reads LQKENI. The CDR3 loop spans 17 amino acids. With 3 bases clipped from V and 7 bases from J, the junction kept 16 bases outside the gene matches. CDR3 in amino acids: CASSPPGTRETQGTQYF. The CDR3 DNA sequence: TGTGCCAGCTCACCGCCCGGGACTAGGGAAACCCAGGGGACCCAGTACTTC.

This clone was detected only a few times. This chain connects TRBV27 to TRBJ2-2; 7 bases are a match to TRBD1. CDR1 MNHEY and CDR2 SMNVEV come from the germline V gene (reference sequence). V trimming: 3 bases; J trimming: 3 bases; junction bases outside the gene matches: 7. The CDR3 runs to 16 residues. Written as DNA, the CDR3 is TGTGCCAGCAGTTTTAGGGGGACAGCGGACACCGGGGAGCTGTTTTTT. The encoded protein is CASSFRGTADTGELFF.

In DNA form, the CDR3 reads TGTGCCAGCAGTCTACTAGCGGGGGGAACAGATACGCAGTATTTT. Translating it yields CASSLLAGGTDTQYF. The chain joins TRBV2 to TRBJ2-3, with TRBD2 matching over 12 bases. This CDR3 contains 15 residues. Unmatched junction bases numbered 3, after V lost 5 bases and J lost 3 bases. CDR1 is SNHLY, CDR2 FYNNEI, per germline.

The genes are TRBV6-6 and TRBJ2-5, with TRBD2 as a possible D gene (5 bases). The germline V gene encodes CDR1 MNHNY and CDR2 SVGAGI (reference sequence). The CDR3 consists of 14 residues. V lost 6 bases, J lost 2 bases, and 13 bases lay in between. The CDR3 DNA follows: TGTGCCAGCAGAACGGGGTTCGGGCAAGAGACCCAGTACTTC. Encoded protein: CASRTGFGQETQYF.

The chain recombines TRBV10-3 with TRBJ2-3, with a possible D match to TRBD1 (7 bases). The length of the CDR3 is 15 residues. In germline, CDR1 is ENHRY, CDR2 SYGVKD. V was cut by 3 bases and J by 8 bases, with 18 bases left in between. CDR3 in DNA: TGTGCCATCAGTGATGCAGGGGGGTACCAGGGTACGCAGTATTTT. Its translation: CAISDAGGYQGTQYF.

This CDR3 is CASSLGLPGTTDTEAFF. In DNA form, the CDR3 reads TGTGCCAGCAGCCTCGGCTTGCCCGGGACAACGGACACTGAAGCTTTCTTT. V gene TRBV5-5 combines with J gene TRBJ1-1, with a weak D call TRBD1 (6 bases). Germline V gene lookup returns CDR1 SGHKS and CDR2 YYEKEE (reference sequence). The V end was cut by 4 bases, the J end by 3 bases, with 22 bases between. The CDR3 spans 17 residues.